Listed below are T cell receptor beta chains from one sample, sequenced in a study of Ad26.COV2.S vaccination and SARS-CoV-2 variants. Profiling relied on immunoSEQ multiplex PCR, and the TCRdb table lists in-frame clones only, not all of them. The sample contains hundreds of thousands of clones, around 90% of which appear only once. This specimen was peripheral blood, taken in a trial of Ad26.COV2.S vaccine versus placebo. These receptors originate from a person aged 18 to 65 who received the Ad26.COV2.S COVID-19 vaccine or a placebo. CDR3s include the opening cysteine and the closing phenylalanine or tryptophan. D genes are given only for firm matches.

D	V	J	length	CDR3
-	TRBV30	TRBJ1-2	13	CAWSSLWSSGYTF
-	TRBV5-4	TRBJ2-3	16	CASSFGTSRTGDTQYF
TRBD1	TRBV5-1	TRBJ2-5	15	CASSSGQGGSETQYF
TRBD1	TRBV7-9	TRBJ2-1	15	CASSPGQGSYNEQFF
-	TRBV2	TRBJ1-3	15	CASSEDRFSGNTIYF
-	TRBV6-2/TRBV6-3	TRBJ1-5	14	CASSPGGPNQPQHF
-	TRBV13	TRBJ1-1	15	CASSFRSKGLNEAFF
-	TRBV7-9	TRBJ2-3	11	CASSTTDTQYF
-	TRBV3-1/TRBV3-2	TRBJ1-6	14	CASSQANSNSPLHF
-	TRBV27	TRBJ1-5	16	CASSLSFTTWGQPQHF
TRBD2	TRBV7-9	TRBJ2-4	17	CASSLDPGPLAADIQYF